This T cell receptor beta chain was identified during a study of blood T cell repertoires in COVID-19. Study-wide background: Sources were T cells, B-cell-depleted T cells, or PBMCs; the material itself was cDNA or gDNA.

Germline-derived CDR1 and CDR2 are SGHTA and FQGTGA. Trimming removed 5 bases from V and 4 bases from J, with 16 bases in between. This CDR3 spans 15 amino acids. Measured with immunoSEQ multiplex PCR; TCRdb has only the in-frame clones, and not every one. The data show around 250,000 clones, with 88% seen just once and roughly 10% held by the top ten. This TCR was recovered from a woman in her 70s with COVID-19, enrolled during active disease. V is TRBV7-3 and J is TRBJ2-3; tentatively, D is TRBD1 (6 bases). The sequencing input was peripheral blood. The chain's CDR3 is CASSLRQAEADTQYF. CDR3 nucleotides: TGTGCCAGCAGCCTAAGACAGGCTGAGGCAGATACGCAGTATTTT.